This TCR beta chain is from a study of T-cell memory formation after mild COVID-19. One entry per CDR3 protein results from TCRdb running MiXCR on the 5' RACE reads. The sample lists 80,000 to 90,000 distinct CDR3 sequences, roughly 25% occurring once. The CDR3 sequence is 14 residues long. V lost 4 bases and J lost 5, with 12 bases in between. CDR1 and CDR2 from the germline V gene are SEHNR and FQNEAQ (reference sequence). This sequence originates from a man in his late teens or twenties who had mild COVID-19 (a few samples of this study predate the infection). Cell type and time point are not known. The chain links TRBV7-9 to TRBJ2-1; D is possibly TRBD2 (5 bases). The sample was PBMCs or a T cell subset sorted from them (not recorded which). The CDR3 loop reads CASSSGSSHNEQFF. In nucleotides, the CDR3 is TGTGCCAGCAGCTCCGGATCTAGCCACAATGAGCAGTTCTTC.